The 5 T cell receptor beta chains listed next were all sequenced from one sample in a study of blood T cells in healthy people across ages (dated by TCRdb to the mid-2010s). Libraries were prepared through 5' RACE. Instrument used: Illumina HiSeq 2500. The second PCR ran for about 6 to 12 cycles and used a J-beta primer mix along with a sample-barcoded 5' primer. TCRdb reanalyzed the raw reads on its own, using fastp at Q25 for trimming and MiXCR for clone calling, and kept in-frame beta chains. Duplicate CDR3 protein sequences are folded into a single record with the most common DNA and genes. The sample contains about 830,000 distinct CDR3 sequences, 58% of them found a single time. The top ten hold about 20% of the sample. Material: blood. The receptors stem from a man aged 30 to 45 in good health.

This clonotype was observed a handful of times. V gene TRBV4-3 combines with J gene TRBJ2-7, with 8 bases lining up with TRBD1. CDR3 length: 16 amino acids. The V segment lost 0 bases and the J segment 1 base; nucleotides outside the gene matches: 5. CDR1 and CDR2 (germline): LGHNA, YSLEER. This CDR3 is CASSQDTTGASYEQYF. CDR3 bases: TGCGCCAGCAGCCAAGATACGACAGGGGCGTCCTACGAGCAGTACTTC.

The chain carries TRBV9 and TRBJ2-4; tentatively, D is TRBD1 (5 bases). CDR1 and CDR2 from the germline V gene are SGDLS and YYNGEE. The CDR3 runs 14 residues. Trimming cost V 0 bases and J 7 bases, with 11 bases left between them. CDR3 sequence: CASSVDQGPNIQYF. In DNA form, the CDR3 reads TGTGCCAGCAGCGTAGATCAGGGTCCGAACATTCAGTACTTC.

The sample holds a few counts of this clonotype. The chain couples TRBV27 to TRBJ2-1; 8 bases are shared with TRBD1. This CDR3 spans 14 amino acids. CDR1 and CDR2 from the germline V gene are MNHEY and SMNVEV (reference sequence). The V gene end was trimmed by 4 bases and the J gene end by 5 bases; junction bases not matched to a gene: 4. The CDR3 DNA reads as TGTGCCAGCAGTTCGGGGACAGGAAACAATGAGCAGTTCTTC. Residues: CASSSGTGNNEQFF.

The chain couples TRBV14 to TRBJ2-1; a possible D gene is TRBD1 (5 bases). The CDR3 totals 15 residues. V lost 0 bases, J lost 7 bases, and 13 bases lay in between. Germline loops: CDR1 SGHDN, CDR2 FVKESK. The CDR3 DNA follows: TGTGCCAGCAGCCAAGATCGTGGGGCAAGGAATGAGCAGTTCTTC. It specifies CASSQDRGARNEQFF. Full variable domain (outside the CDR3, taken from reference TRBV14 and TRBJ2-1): EAGVTQFPSHSVIEKGQTVTLRCDPISGHDNLYWYRRVMGKEIKFLLHFVKESKQDESGMPNNRFLAERTGGTYSTLKVQPAELEDSGVYFCASSQDRGARNEQFFGPGTRLTVL.

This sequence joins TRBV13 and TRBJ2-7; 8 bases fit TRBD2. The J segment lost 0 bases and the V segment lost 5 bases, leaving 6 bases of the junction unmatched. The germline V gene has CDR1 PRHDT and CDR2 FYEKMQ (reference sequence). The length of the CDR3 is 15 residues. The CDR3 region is CASSTRTSGSYEQYF. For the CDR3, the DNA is TGTGCCAGCAGCACCAGAACTAGCGGCTCCTACGAGCAGTACTTC.